One and the same sample provided the 25 T cell receptor beta chains below, sequenced in a study of T cells in localized non-small cell lung cancer. This table comes from immunoSEQ multiplex PCR, and its TCRdb copy is limited to in-frame clones, with some not included. The sample records roughly 10,000 clones, about 92% being singletons. The sample here was peripheral blood, taken before any cancer treatment. The receptors come from a woman aged 40-70 years with stage I squamous cell lung carcinoma.

Only one count was recorded for this clone. This chain uses TRBV28 with TRBJ1-3; D is perhaps TRBD1 (6 bases). CDR3 length equals 15 residues. V was trimmed by 6 bases and J by 0 bases, leaving 12 bases between them. Germline-derived CDR1 and CDR2 are MDHEN and SYDVKM. CDR3 nucleotide sequence: TGTGCCAGCAGCATGAGGGGGTACTCTGGAAACACCATATATTTT. Translation gives CASSMRGYSGNTIYF.

This chain uses TRBV6-5 with TRBJ2-7; D not resolved. The length of the CDR3 is 13 residues. Per the germline V gene, CDR1 is MNHEY and CDR2 is SVGAGI. Trimming took off 7 bases at V and 2 bases at J, with 12 bases between the two ends. CDR3 amino acids: CASNSRITYEQYF. CDR3 bases: TGTGCCAGCAATTCAAGGATTACCTACGAGCAGTACTTC.

The chain links TRBV9 to TRBJ2-1; a possible D gene is TRBD2 (6 bases). V was pared by 0 bases and J by 8 bases, with 12 bases between. This CDR3 has 14 residues. Germline values: CDR1 SGDLS, CDR2 YYNGEE. CDR3: CASSVVGSGDEQFF. As DNA, the CDR3 is TGTGCCAGCAGCGTAGTCGGTAGCGGCGATGAGCAGTTCTTC.

The chain is built from TRBV7-3 and TRBJ2-1; 7 nucleotides agree with TRBD2. Germline CDR1 reads SGHTA; CDR2 reads FQGTGA. The V gene end was trimmed by 8 bases and the J gene end by 4 bases; junction bases not matched to a gene: 14. This CDR3 is 16 amino acids long. The CDR3 loop reads CASGYNAGDGYNEQFF. CDR3 DNA: TGTGCCAGCGGTTATAACGCGGGGGACGGGTACAATGAGCAGTTCTTC.

This clone appeared once. The chain recombines TRBV6-6 with TRBJ1-1; D perhaps matches TRBD1 (5 bases). The germline V gene encodes CDR1 MNHNY and CDR2 SVGAGI (reference sequence). Trimming removed 0 bases at V and 1 base at J, with 12 bases between. The CDR3 runs 16 residues. CDR3 sequence reads: CASSYSKAGPNTEAFF. The CDR3, as DNA: TGTGCCAGCAGTTACTCGAAGGCAGGGCCGAACACTGAAGCTTTCTTT.

The V and J genes are TRBV9 and TRBJ2-5; 7 bases align to TRBD2. J lost 1 base, V lost 4 bases, and 7 bases had no gene match. Germline V gene lookup returns CDR1 SGDLS and CDR2 YYNGEE. CDR3 length: 15 amino acids. This CDR3 reads CASSSGWGGQETQYF. CDR3 in DNA: TGTGCCAGCAGCTCCGGGTGGGGGGGCCAAGAGACCCAGTACTTC.

This clone was seen once. The rearrangement uses TRBV5-5 and TRBJ2-7; TRBD1 matches at 9 bases. The CDR3 extends over 17 amino acids. The trim removed 2 bases at V and 3 bases at J, leaving 12 bases unmatched. In germline, CDR1 is SGHKS, CDR2 YYEKEE (reference sequence). The CDR3 here is CASSLALGQGSGYEQYF. The CDR3 DNA reads as TGTGCCAGCAGCTTAGCCCTTGGACAGGGGTCAGGCTACGAGCAGTACTTC.

The chain combines TRBV6-6 with TRBJ2-3; TRBD2 might be the D (5 bases). The CDR3 has 12 amino acids. The germline V and J ends were trimmed by 7 bases and 7 bases, with 12 bases remaining between them. Germline V lookup: CDR1 MNHNY, CDR2 SVGAGI (reference sequence). CDR3 sequence: CASTDADYTQYF. CDR3 nucleotide sequence: TGTGCCAGCACCGACGCGGACTATACGCAGTATTTT.

The chain is built from TRBV5-1 and TRBJ2-2; the D call may be TRBD1 or TRBD2 (5 bases each). The V end lost 2 bases, the J end lost 1 base, and 12 bases lay between the germline ends. The CDR3 totals 16 residues. Per the germline V gene, CDR1 is SGHRS and CDR2 is YFSETQ. The CDR3 is CASSLPGTGNTGELFF. The CDR3 region has the DNA TGCGCCAGCAGCTTACCCGGGACGGGGAACACCGGGGAGCTGTTTTTT. Full variable domain (remainder filled in from reference TRBV5-1 and TRBJ2-2): KAGVTQTPRYLIKTRGQQVTLSCSPISGHRSVSWYQQTPGQGLQFLFEYFSETQRNKGNFPGRFSGRQFSNSRSEMNVSTLELGDSALYLCASSLPGTGNTGELFFGEGSRLTVL.

The genes are TRBV4-3 and TRBJ1-1; a possible D gene is TRBD1 (6 bases). The CDR3 consists of 17 residues. V was cut by 0 bases and J by 4 bases, with 18 bases left in between. The germline V gene encodes CDR1 LGHNA and CDR2 YSLEER. CDR3 loop: CASSQDTSGGAGTEAFF. In DNA, the CDR3 is TGCGCCAGCAGCCAAGATACCTCTGGGGGGGCGGGCACTGAAGCTTTCTTT.

The genes are TRBV19 and TRBJ1-5; D might be TRBD1 (5 bases). Germline values: CDR1 LNHDA, CDR2 SQIVND (reference sequence). Trimming removed 2 bases from V and 4 bases from J, with 12 bases in between. This CDR3 has 15 amino acids. Here the CDR3 DNA reads TGTGCCAGTAGTATATTCCGACAGTCAAATCAGCCCCAGCATTTT. Translating gives CASSIFRQSNQPQHF.

This chain uses TRBV11-2 with TRBJ1-2, with a possible D match to TRBD1 (6 bases). With 6 bases removed from V and 4 bases from J, the gap between germline ends came to 21 bases. CDR3 length: 16 amino acids. Germline V lookup: CDR1 SGHAT, CDR2 FQNNGV. The CDR3 nucleotides read TGTGCCAGCAGACGACCCGGGGGCGGCACTGGCTATGGCTACACCTTC. Translated, it gives CASRRPGGGTGYGYTF.

The J gene is TRBJ1-1, the V gene TRBV29-1; a possible D gene is TRBD1 (6 bases). Germline loops: CDR1 SQVTM, CDR2 ANQGSEA. Deletions cut 6 bases from V and 10 bases from J, with 24 bases between. The length of the CDR3 is 14 residues. CDR3 sequence reads: CSVTDLVGGRGAFF. The DNA of the CDR3 is TGCAGCGTGACTGACCTCGTGGGGGGCAGGGGAGCTTTCTTT.

The rearrangement links TRBV7-6 to TRBJ2-2; 10 nucleotides align to TRBD1. Germline-derived CDR1 and CDR2 are SGHVS and FNYEAQ. This CDR3 has 16 residues. After removal of 1 base from V and 7 bases from J, the junction contained 6 bases not matched to a gene. This CDR3 is CASSLGQGARGGELFF. CDR3 sequence (DNA): TGTGCCAGCAGCTTAGGACAGGGGGCAAGAGGCGGGGAGCTGTTTTTT.

The chain recombines TRBV5-1 with TRBJ1-2; possibly TRBD1 for D (5 bases). The CDR3 extends over 15 amino acids. Germline-derived CDR1 and CDR2 are SGHRS and YFSETQ. Trimming removed 4 bases at V and 3 bases at J, with 16 bases between. CDR3 sequence (DNA): TGCGCCAGCAGCATCGGGACGGATCCGGACTATGGCTACACCTTC. Translation gives CASSIGTDPDYGYTF.

The chain links TRBV6-1 to TRBJ1-5; perhaps TRBD1 as D (6 bases). The germline V gene encodes CDR1 MNHNS and CDR2 SASEGT. With 6 bases removed from V and 4 bases from J, the gap between germline ends came to 16 bases. This CDR3 contains 15 residues. In DNA form, the CDR3 reads TGTGCCAGCAGCGGGACGACAGGCCTAAATCAGCCCCAGCATTTT. Amino acid sequence: CASSGTTGLNQPQHF.

The sample holds one count of this clone. The J gene is TRBJ1-4, the V gene TRBV11-2; 9 bases map to TRBD1. V lost 5 bases and J lost 10; bases outside the gene matches: 5. This CDR3 is 13 amino acids long. Germline-derived CDR1 and CDR2 are SGHAT and FQNNGV. The CDR3 loop reads CASSPGQGGKLFF. CDR3 sequence (DNA): TGTGCCAGCAGCCCGGGACAGGGTGGAAAACTGTTTTTT. Using reference TRBV11-2 and TRBJ1-4 for the parts outside the CDR3, the full variable domain is EAGVAQSPRYKIIEKRQSVAFWCNPISGHATLYWYQQILGQGPKLLIQFQNNGVVDDSQLPKDRFSAERLKGVDSTLKIQPAKLEDSAVYLCASSPGQGGKLFFGSGTQLSVL.

CDR3 residues: CASSLGGIEAFF. CDR3 DNA: TGTGCCAGCAGCTTAGGCGGGATTGAAGCTTTCTTT. The V call is TRBV7-9, the J call TRBJ1-1; D unresolved. CDR3 length: 12 amino acids. Germline V gene sequence: CDR1 SEHNR, CDR2 FQNEAQ (reference sequence). Trimming pared 1 base from V and 7 bases from J, leaving 7 bases between.

The chain has TRBV4-3 and TRBJ2-2, with TRBD1 identical over 11 bases. The CDR3 length is 15 residues. The junction had 6 bases not matched to a gene; V was cut back by 5 bases and J by 7 bases. Germline V gene data show CDR1 as LGHNA and CDR2 as YSLEER. The CDR3 region is CASSKDRGLHGELFF. DNA for the CDR3: TGCGCCAGCAGCAAGGACAGGGGGCTACACGGGGAGCTGTTTTTT.

The chain is built from TRBV7-3 and TRBJ2-5; no firm D call. With 5 bases removed from V and 2 bases from J, the gap between germline ends came to 12 bases. This CDR3 comprises 14 residues. Germline CDR1 is SGHTA and CDR2 is FQGTGA. CDR3 region: CASSPTTRQETQYF. The CDR3 DNA follows: TGTGCCAGCAGCCCGACCACAAGACAAGAGACCCAGTACTTC.

The chain combines TRBV7-9 with TRBJ1-1, with D maybe TRBD1 (5 bases). Germline loops: CDR1 SEHNR, CDR2 FQNEAQ (reference sequence). The CDR3 length is 14 residues. V shed 5 bases and J shed 5 bases, with 15 bases lying between them. DNA for the CDR3: TGTGCCAGCAGCCCAACGAACGGGGGGACTGAAGCTTTCTTT. Residues: CASSPTNGGTEAFF.

In its sample, this clone is large. This chain joins TRBV2 and TRBJ1-1, with a possible D match to TRBD1 (6 bases). The CDR3 runs to 17 residues. Trimming pared 4 bases from V and 0 bases from J, leaving 18 bases between. Per germline, CDR1 SNHLY and CDR2 FYNNEI. CDR3 sequence (DNA): TGTGCCAGCAGTGGGGTATCAGGGGAGAGTATGAACACTGAAGCTTTCTTT. This codes for CASSGVSGESMNTEAFF.

The chain has TRBV14 and TRBJ1-1; no clear D. This CDR3 is 13 amino acids long. V gave up 1 base and J gave up 6 bases, with 9 bases separating them. Germline V lookup: CDR1 SGHDN, CDR2 FVKESK. The CDR3: CASSQVTGSEAFF. The CDR3 DNA sequence: TGTGCCAGCAGCCAAGTTACCGGGTCTGAAGCTTTCTTT.

The chain joins TRBV9 to TRBJ2-3, with 7 bases that match TRBD2. The germline gives CDR1 SGDLS, CDR2 YYNGEE. This CDR3 region has 15 residues. V lost 0 bases, J lost 2 bases, and 3 bases stayed unmatched. Here the CDR3 reads CASSVAGGNTDTQYF. CDR3 nucleotides: TGTGCCAGCAGCGTAGCGGGGGGTAACACAGATACGCAGTATTTT. The full variable domain, its missing parts supplied by reference TRBV9 and TRBJ2-3, is DSGVTQTPKHLITATGQRVTLRCSPRSGDLSVYWYQQSLDQGLQFLIQYYNGEERAKGNILERFSAQQFPDLHSELNLSSLELGDSALYFCASSVAGGNTDTQYFGPGTRLTVL.

The V and J genes are TRBV30 and TRBJ1-3, with TRBD1 as a possible D gene (6 bases). This CDR3 is 16 amino acids long. Trimming removed 2 bases from V and 4 bases from J, with 18 bases in between. Germline V lookup: CDR1 GTSNPN, CDR2 SVGIG (reference sequence). CDR3 nucleotides: TGTGCCTGGAGTCAGGGGTACAGCTCGGGGGGAAACACCATATATTTT. This translates into CAWSQGYSSGGNTIYF.